Included here is one T cell receptor (beta chain) sequence, with context. Since all of the isolated RNA was reverse transcribed, expressed TCRB transcripts were what got sequenced. Measured with immunoSEQ multiplex PCR; TCRdb has only the in-frame clones, and not every one. The sample holds around 160,000 clones, approximately 52% seen once. The source of the sample is a study of beta chain features in type 1 diabetes. The receptor was derived from a young man in good health. Sequenced material: Tregs from blood.

This chain's CDR3 is CASSRNRGWTGELFF. The CDR3 DNA follows: TGTGCCAGCAGCCGGAACAGGGGCTGGACCGGGGAGCTGTTTTTT. V and J are TRBV27 and TRBJ2-2, with TRBD1 matching over 7 bases. V was clipped by 6 bases and J by 5 bases; unmatched bases: 9. The CDR3 spans 15 residues. CDR1 and CDR2 (germline): MNHEY, SMNVEV (reference sequence).